These 13 T cell receptor beta chains were sequenced from one sample in a study of beta chain features in type 1 diabetes. Study findings and constraints: People with Type 1 diabetes carried modestly yet significantly shorter TCRB CDR3s in all four CD4+ subsets.

Which antigens these TCRs recognize remains unknown. Investigators reverse transcribed all isolated RNA, so they sequenced expressed TCRB transcripts. Profiled with immunoSEQ multiplex PCR; TCRdb holds only in-frame clones, not every one. Here the sample spans 350,000 to 400,000 clones, over 9.5% being singletons. The specimen sequenced was naive CD4+ T cells from blood. The receptor set was obtained from a woman aged 18-30 years with type 1 diabetes.

This clone was seen only once. The chain couples TRBV28 to TRBJ2-3, with 9 bases identical to TRBD2. This CDR3 contains 16 residues. CDR1 MDHEN and CDR2 SYDVKM come from the germline V gene. V lost 7 bases to trimming and J lost 2 bases; unmatched junction nucleotides: 10. The CDR3 DNA follows: TGTGCCAGCAACCAAAAGGGACTAGCCCTCACAGATACGCAGTATTTT. Protein sequence: CASNQKGLALTDTQYF.

In this sample, this clone turned up a few times. The genes are TRBV11-2 and TRBJ2-1; D might be TRBD2 (5 bases). Germline V gene sequence: CDR1 SGHAT, CDR2 FQNNGV. Deletions cut 2 bases from V and 10 bases from J, with 18 bases between. CDR3 length: 15 amino acids. As DNA, the CDR3 is TGTGCCAGCAGCTTACGGAGCTATACTAGTAAGGAGCAGTTCTTC. This translates into CASSLRSYTSKEQFF.

The chain carries TRBV5-1 and TRBJ1-2; TRBD1 might be the D (5 bases). The V end lost 0 bases, the J end lost 1 base, and 7 bases lay between the germline ends. This CDR3 spans 14 amino acids. The V gene's germline CDR1 is SGHRS and CDR2 YFSETQ. In DNA form, the CDR3 reads TGCGCCAGCAGCTTGGGACAGAGTAACTATGGCTACACCTTC. This encodes CASSLGQSNYGYTF. Based on the CDR3 plus reference TRBV5-1 and TRBJ1-2, the full variable domain is KAGVTQTPRYLIKTRGQQVTLSCSPISGHRSVSWYQQTPGQGLQFLFEYFSETQRNKGNFPGRFSGRQFSNSRSEMNVSTLELGDSALYLCASSLGQSNYGYTFGSGTRLTVV.

This chain connects TRBV6-6 to TRBJ2-5; 7 nucleotides match TRBD1. V gave up 7 bases and J gave up 5 bases; unmatched junction bases: 7. This CDR3 region has 13 residues. Looked up from germline, CDR1 is MNHNY and CDR2 is SVGAGI (reference sequence). CDR3 protein: CASTRDSRETQYF. DNA of the CDR3: TGTGCCAGCACCAGGGACAGCCGCGAGACCCAGTACTTC.

This clone was counted only a few times. The chain links TRBV29-1 to TRBJ1-5, with no clear D. The CDR3 length is 10 residues. CDR1 and CDR2 (germline): SQVTM, ANQGSEA. V lost 3 bases and J lost 9, with 6 bases in between. Here the CDR3 reads CSVDLLPQHF. As DNA, the CDR3 is TGCAGCGTTGACCTGTTGCCCCAGCATTTT.

The V and J genes are TRBV28 and TRBJ1-4; 8 bases line up with TRBD1. Per the germline V gene, CDR1 is MDHEN and CDR2 is SYDVKM. With 4 bases clipped from V and 4 bases from J, the junction kept 2 bases outside the gene matches. This CDR3 contains 14 residues. The CDR3 reads CASSSGQVNEKLFF. CDR3 nucleotides: TGTGCCAGCAGTTCGGGACAGGTTAATGAAAAACTGTTTTTT.

This clone was detected only a few times. The J gene is TRBJ1-2, the V gene TRBV5-4; maybe TRBD1 (5 bases). Germline V CDR1 and CDR2: SGHNT, YYREEE (reference sequence). V lost 5 bases and J 8 bases, leaving 19 bases between the germline ends. The CDR3 is 14 residues long. CDR3 coding DNA: TGTGCCAGCAGACCGGTTGGGGGGTCGGCCGGCTACACCTTC. Translating it yields CASRPVGGSAGYTF.

The sample holds a few counts of this clone. The chain employs TRBV5-1 and TRBJ2-7; possible D gene TRBD1, 5 bases. With 1 base removed from V and 2 bases from J, the gap between germline ends came to 13 bases. The CDR3 consists of 15 residues. Germline V gene lookup returns CDR1 SGHRS and CDR2 YFSETQ. CDR3 in amino acids: CASSLLGQATYEQYF. CDR3 sequence (DNA): TGCGCCAGCAGCTTGTTGGGGCAGGCTACCTACGAGCAGTACTTC.

The chain joins TRBV7-2 to TRBJ2-7, with 15 bases lining up with TRBD2. The V gene end was trimmed by 5 bases and the J gene end by 0 bases; junction bases not matched to a gene: 8. Germline values: CDR1 SGHTA, CDR2 FQGNSA. The CDR3 consists of 18 residues. The CDR3 region is CASSPGGLAGGSSYEQYF. The CDR3 region has the DNA TGTGCCAGCAGCCCAGGGGGACTAGCGGGGGGCAGCTCCTACGAGCAGTACTTC.

This clone was picked up a small number of times. This sequence joins TRBV7-2 and TRBJ2-2, with D possibly being TRBD2 (5 bases). CDR3 size: 13 residues. Germline assignment: CDR1 SGHTA and CDR2 FQGNSA. The germline V and J ends were trimmed by 1 base and 6 bases, with 6 bases remaining between them. In DNA form, the CDR3 reads TGTGCCAGCAGCTTAGTCGGGGCCGGGGAGCTGTTTTTT. This codes for CASSLVGAGELFF.

This clone was seen a few times. This rearrangement joins TRBV30 to TRBJ1-4, with a weak D call TRBD1 (5 bases). Trimming left V 3 bases short and J 8 bases short, with 19 bases between. Germline CDR1 reads GTSNPN; CDR2 reads SVGIG (reference sequence). The CDR3 has 15 amino acids. Written as DNA, the CDR3 is TGTGCCTGGAGGTCAAGGAGGGGACTGCGAGAAAAACTGTTTTTT. Translating gives CAWRSRRGLREKLFF. The full variable domain, with the rest looked up from reference TRBV30 and TRBJ1-4, is SQTIHQWPATLVQPVGSPLSLECTVEGTSNPNLYWYRQAAGRGLQLLFYSVGIGQISSEVPQNLSASRPQDRQFILSSKKLLLSDSGFYLCAWRSRRGLREKLFFGSGTQLSVL.

A few counts support this clone. The CDR3 here is CASSLAPAGWNYEQYF. The CDR3 nucleotides are TGTGCCAGCAGCTTAGCCCCGGCGGGATGGAACTACGAGCAGTACTTC. This chain uses TRBV7-2 with TRBJ2-7, with D possibly matching TRBD2 (6 bases). The CDR3 runs to 16 residues. The germline V gene has CDR1 SGHTA and CDR2 FQGNSA. Trimming stripped 0 bases from V and 3 bases from J, with 15 bases between.

J is TRBJ2-2 and V is TRBV27; a weak D match, TRBD2 (5 bases). The CDR3 sequence is 16 residues long. Trimming took 3 bases from V and 2 from J, leaving 13 bases between them. Germline assignment: CDR1 MNHEY and CDR2 SMNVEV (reference sequence). The CDR3 DNA is TGTGCCAGCAGTTTTCGGAGGTTGGGAAACACCGGGGAGCTGTTTTTT. Protein sequence: CASSFRRLGNTGELFF.